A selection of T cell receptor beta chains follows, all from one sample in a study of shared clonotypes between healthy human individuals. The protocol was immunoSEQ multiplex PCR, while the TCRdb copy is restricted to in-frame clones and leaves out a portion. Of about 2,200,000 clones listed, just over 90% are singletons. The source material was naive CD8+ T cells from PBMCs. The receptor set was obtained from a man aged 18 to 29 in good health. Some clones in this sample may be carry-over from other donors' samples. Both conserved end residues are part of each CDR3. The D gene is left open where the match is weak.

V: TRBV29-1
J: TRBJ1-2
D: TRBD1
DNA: TGCAGCGTAGGGACAGGTGGCTATGGCTACACCTTC
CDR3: CSVGTGGYGYTF

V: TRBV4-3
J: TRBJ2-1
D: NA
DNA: TGCGCCAGCAGCCAAGATTCGCAGGGAAAGGATGAGCAGTTCTTC
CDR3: CASSQDSQGKDEQFF

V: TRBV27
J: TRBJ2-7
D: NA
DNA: TGTGCCAGCAGTTTAAGGGTGAGCTCCTACGAGCAGTACTTC
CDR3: CASSLRVSSYEQYF

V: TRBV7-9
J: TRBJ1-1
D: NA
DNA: TGTGCCAGCAGCGACAGTTACAGGCTAGGGAACACTGAAGCTTTCTTT
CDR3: CASSDSYRLGNTEAFF

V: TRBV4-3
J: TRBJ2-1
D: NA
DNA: TGCGCCAGCAGCCAAGATTGGCATCATGAGCAGTTCTTC
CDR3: CASSQDWHHEQFF

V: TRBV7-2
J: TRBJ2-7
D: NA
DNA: TGTGCCAGCAGCTTAAGGGCTAGACAAGCCTCCTACGAGCAGTACTTC
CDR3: CASSLRARQASYEQYF

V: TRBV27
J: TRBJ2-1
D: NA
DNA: TGTGCCAGTAGACTGAGCGGAAATTCCTACAATGAGCAGTTCTTC
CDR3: CASRLSGNSYNEQFF

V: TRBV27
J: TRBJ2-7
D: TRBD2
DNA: TGTGCCAGCAGTTTTGCGGGGGACGGGTACGAGCAGTACTTC
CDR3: CASSFAGDGYEQYF

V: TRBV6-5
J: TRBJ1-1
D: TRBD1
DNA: TGTGCCAGCACCGACCCACAGGGGGCGAACACTGAAGCTTTCTTT
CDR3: CASTDPQGANTEAFF

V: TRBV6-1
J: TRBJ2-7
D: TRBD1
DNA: TGTGCCAGCAGTGAGCGGGACAGGGGCTTATACGAGCAGTACTTC
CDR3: CASSERDRGLYEQYF

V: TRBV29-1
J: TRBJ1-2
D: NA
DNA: TGCAGCGTTGAAAACTTACTTTGGGACAATAACTATGGCTACACCTTC
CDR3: CSVENLLWDNNYGYTF

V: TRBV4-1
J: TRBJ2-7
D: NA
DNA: TGCGCCAGCAGCCAAGATGGCCTCGAGCAGTACTTC
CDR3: CASSQDGLEQYF

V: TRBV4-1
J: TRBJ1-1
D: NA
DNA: TGCGCCAGCAGCCAAGCCGCTCAACGGTGGACTGAAGCTTTCTTT
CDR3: CASSQAAQRWTEAFF

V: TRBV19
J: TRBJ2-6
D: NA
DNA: TGTGCCAGTAGTATGAGGGGCTCTGGGGCCAACGTCCTGACTTTC
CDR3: CASSMRGSGANVLTF

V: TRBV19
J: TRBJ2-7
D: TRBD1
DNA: TGTGCCAGTAGCCATGGACAGGGGGCGACCTACGAGCAGTACTTC
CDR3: CASSHGQGATYEQYF

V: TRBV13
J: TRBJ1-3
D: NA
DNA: TGTGCCAGCAGCTTAGGACCCGGTCTGAACTCTGGAAACACCATATATTTT
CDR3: CASSLGPGLNSGNTIYF